These 26 T cell receptor beta chains share one sample of origin, sequenced in a study of identical twins. TCRdb re-called the 5' RACE reads through MiXCR, storing one row per CDR3 protein. This sample has under 900,000 distinct CDR3 sequences, with about 20% found just once. This same sample was also taken into another study, of T cells expressing NK-cell markers.

What was sequenced was PBMCs. All receptors derive from a woman aged 18-29 years in good health.

This clonotype was seen only a few times. This chain joins TRBV2 and TRBJ1-2; 10 nucleotides line up with TRBD1. Germline assignment: CDR1 SNHLY and CDR2 FYNNEI. V dropped 5 bases and J dropped 8; count of bases not matched to a gene: 5. The CDR3 covers 13 residues. For the CDR3, the DNA is TGTGCCAGCAGTAAGGGACAGGGGCTCGGCTACACCTTC. Amino acid sequence: CASSKGQGLGYTF.

The chain combines TRBV20-1 with TRBJ2-7; 7 bases fit TRBD2. Germline loops: CDR1 DFQATT, CDR2 SNEGSKA (reference sequence). With 4 bases clipped from V and 6 bases from J, the junction kept 9 bases outside the gene matches. CDR3 length: 13 residues. This CDR3 reads CSAKAGGKSEQYF. In nucleotides, the CDR3 is TGCAGTGCTAAAGCCGGGGGGAAAAGCGAGCAGTACTTC.

The CDR3 sequence: CASSSRYRDRDEQYF. For the CDR3, the DNA is TGTGCCAGCAGTTCTCGCTACCGGGACAGGGACGAGCAGTACTTC. This chain joins TRBV12-3 or TRBV12-4 and TRBJ2-7; 9 positions agree with TRBD1. This CDR3 is built from 15 residues. V shed 4 bases, J shed 5 bases, and the junction held 9 bases outside the gene matches.

The V call is TRBV20-1, the J call TRBJ1-1; tentatively, D is TRBD1 (5 bases). This CDR3 has 11 amino acids. Germline V lookup: CDR1 DFQATT, CDR2 SNEGSKA (reference sequence). CDR3 coding DNA: TGCACCCGGGACGGAAACACTGAAGCTTTCTTT. Residues: CTRDGNTEAFF.

This clonotype was seen only a few times. J is TRBJ2-7 and V is TRBV6-1; D possibly corresponds to TRBD1 (6 bases). Germline V gene data show CDR1 as MNHNS and CDR2 as SASEGT. Trimming took off 4 bases at V and 2 bases at J, with 12 bases between the two ends. The CDR3 loop spans 14 amino acids. CDR3 residues: CASSGIRDTYEQYF. The CDR3 DNA sequence: TGTGCCAGCAGTGGCATCCGGGACACCTACGAGCAGTACTTC.

The chain links TRBV12-3 or TRBV12-4 to TRBJ1-6; D not certain. V was trimmed by 3 bases and J by 8 bases, leaving 8 bases between them. This CDR3 is 13 amino acids long. The CDR3 reads CASSFYADSPLHF. The CDR3 DNA reads TGTGCCAGCAGTTTTTACGCGGATTCACCCCTCCACTTT.

The rearrangement joins TRBV9 to TRBJ2-7, with a tentative D call TRBD2 (5 bases). V was shortened by 4 bases and J by 6 bases, with 23 bases between the two germline ends. CDR3 length: 16 amino acids. Germline CDR1 reads SGDLS; CDR2 reads YYNGEE. Written as DNA, the CDR3 is TGTGCCAGCAGCCCGAGAGGTGACTACAACCTTCCCGAGCAGTACTTC. It codes for CASSPRGDYNLPEQYF.

This clonotype was observed a few times. The chain combines TRBV6-2 or TRBV6-3 with TRBJ2-1; D gene unclear. CDR3 length: 17 residues. V was trimmed by 6 bases and J by 4 bases, leaving 22 bases between them. Germline assignment: CDR1 MNHEY and CDR2 SVGEGT. This chain's CDR3 is CASRDLGRSSGYNEQFF. For the CDR3, the DNA is TGTGCCAGCAGGGACCTCGGGCGGTCTTCCGGATACAATGAGCAGTTCTTC.

The gene calls are TRBV29-1 and TRBJ2-1, with 7 bases matching TRBD2. The CDR3 spans 13 residues. Trimming at V came to 5 bases and at J to 2 bases, leaving 3 bases not matched to a gene. CDR1 and CDR2 from the germline V gene are SQVTM and ANQGSEA. The CDR3 DNA reads TGCAGCGTTACCGGGACTACCTACAATGAGCAGTTCTTC. Its protein is CSVTGTTYNEQFF.

Note on this clonotype: A read error may produce the germline difference seen at one junction end. This chain uses TRBV12-3 or TRBV12-4 with TRBJ2-7; 7 bases align to TRBD1. The CDR3 covers 10 residues. The CDR3 nucleotides read TGTGCCAGCAGTACCCCGGGACAGCCTTTC. Translating gives CASSTPGQPF.

This clonotype occurred a few times. Here the CDR3 DNA reads TGTGCCATCAGTTGGGAAACGGGACTAGCGACAGATACGCAGTATTTT. It is translated as CAISWETGLATDTQYF. The chain is built from TRBV10-3 and TRBJ2-3, with 10 bases aligning to TRBD2. The CDR3 totals 16 residues. The germline CDR1 and CDR2 sequences are ENHRY and SYGVKD. Unmatched junction bases numbered 8, after V lost 5 bases and J lost 3 bases.

The chain couples TRBV10-3 to TRBJ2-4; the D gene is possibly TRBD2 (5 bases). Trimming shortened V by 0 bases and J by 8 bases, and 11 bases separated the two germline ends. This CDR3 contains 14 residues. Germline loops: CDR1 ENHRY, CDR2 SYGVKD. The CDR3 loop is CAISESRPEDIQYF. The CDR3 nucleotides read TGTGCCATCAGTGAGTCCAGACCGGAGGACATTCAGTACTTC.

The chain carries TRBV20-1 and TRBJ2-1; 8 bases align to TRBD1. The CDR3 has 11 amino acids. Unmatched junction bases numbered 6, after V lost 5 bases and J lost 12 bases. Germline V gene lookup returns CDR1 DFQATT and CDR2 SNEGSKA (reference sequence). CDR3 sequence (DNA): TGCAGTGCTGGGCCTGACAGGGGGCAGTTCTTC. Translated, it gives CSAGPDRGQFF.

The rearrangement uses TRBV7-9 and TRBJ2-7; D is uncertain. The V gene's germline CDR1 is SEHNR and CDR2 FQNEAQ (reference sequence). The CDR3 is 12 residues long. V was clipped by 2 bases and J by 2 bases, with 4 bases between them. CDR3 coding DNA: TGTGCCAGCAGCTTACTCCCCTACGAGCAGTACTTC. The encoded protein is CASSLLPYEQYF.

The V call is TRBV30, the J call TRBJ2-3; D ambiguous. The CDR3 is made up of 11 amino acids. Trimming cost V 2 bases and J 6 bases, with 6 bases left between them. Germline V CDR1 and CDR2: GTSNPN, SVGIG (reference sequence). In DNA, the CDR3 is TGTGCCTGGAGTCCCGGGGATACGCAGTATTTT. Its protein product is CAWSPGDTQYF.

The chain carries TRBV20-1 and TRBJ2-1; 7 positions match TRBD1. CDR1 and CDR2 from the germline V gene are DFQATT and SNEGSKA (reference sequence). The CDR3 extends over 15 amino acids. With V trimmed by 0 bases and J by 5 bases, 7 bases remained unmatched. This CDR3 reads CSARDPKTGHNEQFF. Written as DNA, the CDR3 is TGCAGTGCTAGAGATCCCAAGACAGGGCACAATGAGCAGTTCTTC.

This clonotype was counted only a few times. V is TRBV4-2 and J is TRBJ1-5, with a weak D call TRBD1 (5 bases). The CDR3 is 16 residues long. Trimming shortened V by 1 base and J by 2 bases, and 12 bases separated the two germline ends. Germline V CDR1 and CDR2: LGHNA, YNFKEQ. CDR3 nucleotide sequence: TGTGCCAGCAGCCAAGTGTACACGGGGCGCAATCAGCCCCAGCATTTT. Residues: CASSQVYTGRNQPQHF.

The rearrangement links TRBV7-9 to TRBJ2-3; no reliable D call. CDR3 size: 15 residues. V was trimmed by 5 bases and J by 0 bases, leaving 12 bases between them. Germline CDR1 reads SEHNR; CDR2 reads FQNEAQ (reference sequence). CDR3 sequence: CASSLNSASTDTQYF. CDR3 DNA sequence: TGTGCCAGCAGCCTCAACAGTGCGAGCACAGATACGCAGTATTTT.

This clonotype was seen more than once but under ten times. The chain uses TRBV10-3 and TRBJ2-1; 9 positions agree with TRBD2. CDR1 and CDR2 (germline): ENHRY, SYGVKD. The CDR3 extends over 14 amino acids. The ends lost 6 bases at V and 8 bases at J; junction bases unmatched: 8. The CDR3 sequence is CAISPMGLAHEQFF. The CDR3 coding sequence is TGTGCCATCAGCCCCATGGGACTAGCCCATGAGCAGTTCTTC.

This clonotype has only a few counts. The chain carries TRBV6-1 and TRBJ2-2; 9 bases agree with TRBD1. Germline assignment: CDR1 MNHNS and CDR2 SASEGT. Trimming cost V 6 bases and J 0 bases; bases outside gene matches: 2. This CDR3 spans 15 amino acids. This chain's CDR3 is CASSRQGANTGELFF. CDR3 nucleotides: TGTGCCAGCAGCCGACAGGGGGCGAACACCGGGGAGCTGTTTTTT.

The chain couples TRBV18 to TRBJ2-7; weak D call: TRBD2 (6 bases). Germline assignment: CDR1 KGHSH and CDR2 LQKENI. Trimming took 0 bases from V and 3 from J, leaving 9 bases between them. This CDR3 spans 14 amino acids. This chain's CDR3 is CASSPPGLLYEQYF. The CDR3 nucleotides are TGTGCCAGCTCACCACCGGGACTCCTCTACGAGCAGTACTTC.

The CDR3 spells CASSVGFWSNEQFF. CDR3 bases: TGTGCCAGCAGTGTTGGTTTTTGGTCAAATGAGCAGTTCTTC. The gene calls are TRBV6-4 and TRBJ2-1; D is unresolved. The CDR3 runs 14 residues. Trimming left V 4 bases short and J 7 bases short, with 14 bases between. CDR1 is MRHNA, CDR2 SNTAGT, per germline.

The chain is built from TRBV30 and TRBJ2-1, with 7 bases fitting TRBD1. The CDR3 runs to 13 residues. Germline V lookup: CDR1 GTSNPN, CDR2 SVGIG (reference sequence). Unmatched junction bases numbered 4, after V lost 3 bases and J lost 5 bases. The CDR3, as DNA: TGTGCCTGGAGGGGGGACAGCCACAATGAGCAGTTCTTC. Residues: CAWRGDSHNEQFF.

The chain recombines TRBV10-3 with TRBJ1-2, with 11 bases fitting TRBD1. The CDR3 totals 14 residues. Germline V gives CDR1 ENHRY, CDR2 SYGVKD. Losses at the gene ends were 9 bases for V and 7 bases for J; bases not matched to a gene: 10. The CDR3: CAISSGQGVSGYTF. CDR3 DNA sequence: TGTGCCATATCCTCGGGACAGGGGGTCTCTGGCTACACCTTC.

This clonotype was found a few times. In DNA form, the CDR3 reads TGTGCTAGTGGTTTCAGTACTGATGGCTACACCTTC. Translating gives CASGFSTDGYTF. V gene TRBV12-5 combines with J gene TRBJ1-2; D is undetermined. CDR1 LGHNT and CDR2 FRNRAP come from the germline V gene. The CDR3 has 12 amino acids. The V and J ends lost 3 bases and 6 bases respectively, with 8 bases between them.

The V and J genes are TRBV5-1 and TRBJ2-5; D remains unclear. This CDR3 spans 14 amino acids. Looked up from germline, CDR1 is SGHRS and CDR2 is YFSETQ. V lost 6 bases to trimming and J lost 2 bases, with 14 bases between them. CDR3 coding DNA: TGCGCCAGCACTCCGCGAACCCCTCAAGAGACCCAGTACTTC. This translates into CASTPRTPQETQYF.